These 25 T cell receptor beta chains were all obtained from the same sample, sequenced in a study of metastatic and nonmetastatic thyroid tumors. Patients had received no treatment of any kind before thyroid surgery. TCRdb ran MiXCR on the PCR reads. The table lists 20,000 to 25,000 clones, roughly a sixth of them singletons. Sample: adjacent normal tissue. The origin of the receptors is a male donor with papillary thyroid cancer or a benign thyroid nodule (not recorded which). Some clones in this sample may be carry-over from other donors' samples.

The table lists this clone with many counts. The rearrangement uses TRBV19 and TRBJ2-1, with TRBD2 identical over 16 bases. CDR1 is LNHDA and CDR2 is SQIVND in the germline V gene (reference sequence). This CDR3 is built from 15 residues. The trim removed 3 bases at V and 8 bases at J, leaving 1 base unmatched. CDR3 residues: CASSMGLAGGDEQFF. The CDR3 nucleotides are TGTGCCAGTAGTATGGGACTAGCGGGGGGGGATGAGCAGTTCTTC.

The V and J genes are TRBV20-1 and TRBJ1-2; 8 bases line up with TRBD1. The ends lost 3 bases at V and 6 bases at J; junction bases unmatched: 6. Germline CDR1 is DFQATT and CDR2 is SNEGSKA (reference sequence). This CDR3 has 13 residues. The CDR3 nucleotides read TGCAGTGCTAGGGTGACAGGGGTGGATGGCTACACCTTC. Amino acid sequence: CSARVTGVDGYTF.

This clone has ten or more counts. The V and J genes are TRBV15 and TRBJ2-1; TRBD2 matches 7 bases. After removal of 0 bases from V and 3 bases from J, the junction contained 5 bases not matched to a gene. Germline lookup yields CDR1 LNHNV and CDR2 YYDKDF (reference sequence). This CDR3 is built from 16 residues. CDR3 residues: CATSRDELAGYNEQFF. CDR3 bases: TGTGCCACCAGCAGAGATGAGTTAGCGGGCTACAATGAGCAGTTCTTC.

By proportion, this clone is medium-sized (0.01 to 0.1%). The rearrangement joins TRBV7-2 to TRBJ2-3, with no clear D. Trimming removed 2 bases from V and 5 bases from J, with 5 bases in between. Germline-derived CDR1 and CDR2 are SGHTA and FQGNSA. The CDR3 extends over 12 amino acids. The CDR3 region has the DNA TGTGCCAGCAGCTTAAATTTAGATACGCAGTATTTT. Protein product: CASSLNLDTQYF.

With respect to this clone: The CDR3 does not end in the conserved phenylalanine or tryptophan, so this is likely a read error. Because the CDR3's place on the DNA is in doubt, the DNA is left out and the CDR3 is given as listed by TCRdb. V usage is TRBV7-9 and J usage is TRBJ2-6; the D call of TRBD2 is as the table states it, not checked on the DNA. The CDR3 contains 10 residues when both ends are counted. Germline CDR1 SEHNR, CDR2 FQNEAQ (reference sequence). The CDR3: CASSSGTSGL.

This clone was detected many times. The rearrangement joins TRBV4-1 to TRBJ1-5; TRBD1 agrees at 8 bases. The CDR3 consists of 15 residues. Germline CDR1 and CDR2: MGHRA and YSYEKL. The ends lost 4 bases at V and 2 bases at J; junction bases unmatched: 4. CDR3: CASSRGQGGNQPQHF. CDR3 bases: TGCGCCAGCAGCCGAGGACAGGGCGGCAATCAGCCCCAGCATTTT.

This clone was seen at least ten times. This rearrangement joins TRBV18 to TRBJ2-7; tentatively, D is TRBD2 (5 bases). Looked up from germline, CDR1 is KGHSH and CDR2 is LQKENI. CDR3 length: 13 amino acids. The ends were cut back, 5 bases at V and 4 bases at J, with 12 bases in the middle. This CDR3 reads CASSARWEYEQYV. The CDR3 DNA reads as TGTGCCAGCTCAGCGCGTTGGGAGTACGAGCAGTACGTC.

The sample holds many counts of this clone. CDR3: CASSQAGTGRQPQHF. The CDR3 coding sequence is TGCGCCAGCAGCCAAGCCGGGACAGGGCGTCAGCCCCAGCATTTT. The chain has TRBV4-1 and TRBJ1-5, with 9 bases fitting TRBD1. After removal of 1 base from V and 6 bases from J, the junction contained 4 bases not matched to a gene. Germline values: CDR1 MGHRA, CDR2 YSYEKL. The CDR3 extends over 15 amino acids.

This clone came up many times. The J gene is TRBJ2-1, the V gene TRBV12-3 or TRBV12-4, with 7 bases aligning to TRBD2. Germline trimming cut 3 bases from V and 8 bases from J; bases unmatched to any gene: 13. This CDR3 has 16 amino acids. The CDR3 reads CASSLAGDRHRHEQFF. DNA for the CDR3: TGTGCCAGCAGTTTGGCGGGGGACCGACATAGGCATGAGCAGTTCTTC.

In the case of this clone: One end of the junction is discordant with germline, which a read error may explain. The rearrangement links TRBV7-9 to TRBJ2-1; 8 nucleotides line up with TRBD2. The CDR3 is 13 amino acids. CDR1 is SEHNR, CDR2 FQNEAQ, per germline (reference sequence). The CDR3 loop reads CTSRPGTRGEQFF. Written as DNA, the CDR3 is TGTACCAGCAGACCTGGGACTAGGGGTGAGCAGTTCTTC.

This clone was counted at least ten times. The CDR3 DNA sequence: TGCGCCAGCAGCCAACCGGGACAGGGGCTAGGCTACACCTTC. This translates into CASSQPGQGLGYTF. V is TRBV4-1 and J is TRBJ1-2, with 10 bases lining up with TRBD1. The CDR3 runs 14 residues. Per the germline V gene, CDR1 is MGHRA and CDR2 is YSYEKL. Trimming at V came to 2 bases and at J to 8 bases, leaving 5 bases not matched to a gene.

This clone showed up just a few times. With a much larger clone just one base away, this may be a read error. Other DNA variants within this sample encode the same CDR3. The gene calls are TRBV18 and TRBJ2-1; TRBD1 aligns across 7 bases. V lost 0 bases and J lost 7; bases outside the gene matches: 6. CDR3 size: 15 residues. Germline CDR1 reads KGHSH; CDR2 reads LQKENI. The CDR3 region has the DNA TGTGCCAGCTCACCACCTAGGGGGCTAGGAAATGAGCAGTTCTTC. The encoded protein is CASSPPRGLGNEQFF.

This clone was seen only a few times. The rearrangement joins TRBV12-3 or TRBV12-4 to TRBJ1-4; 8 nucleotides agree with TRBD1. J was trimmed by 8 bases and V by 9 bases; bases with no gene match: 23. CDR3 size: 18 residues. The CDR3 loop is CASLRTGKGQNTGEKLFF. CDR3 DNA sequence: TGTGCCAGTCTCCGGACAGGGAAGGGGCAGAACACCGGGGAAAAACTGTTTTTT.

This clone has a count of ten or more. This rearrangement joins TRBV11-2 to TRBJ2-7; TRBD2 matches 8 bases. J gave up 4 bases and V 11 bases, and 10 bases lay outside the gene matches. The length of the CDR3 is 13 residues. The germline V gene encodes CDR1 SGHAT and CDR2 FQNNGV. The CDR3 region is CAEGRGAGYEQYF. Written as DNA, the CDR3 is TGTGCCGAGGGGCGGGGGGCCGGATACGAGCAGTACTTC.

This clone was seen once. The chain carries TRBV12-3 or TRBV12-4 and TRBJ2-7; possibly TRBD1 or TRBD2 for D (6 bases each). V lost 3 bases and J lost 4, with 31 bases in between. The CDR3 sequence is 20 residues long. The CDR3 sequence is CASSLVARRSDSGARYEQYF. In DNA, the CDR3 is TGTGCCAGCAGTTTGGTAGCCAGACGTTCTGATTCGGGGGCCCGATACGAGCAGTACTTC.

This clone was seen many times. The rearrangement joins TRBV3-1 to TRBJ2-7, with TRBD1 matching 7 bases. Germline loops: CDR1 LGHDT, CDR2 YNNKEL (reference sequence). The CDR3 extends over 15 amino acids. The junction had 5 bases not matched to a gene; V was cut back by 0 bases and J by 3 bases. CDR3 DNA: TGTGCCAGCAGCCAAGATACAGGGGTTAACTACGAGCAGTACGTC. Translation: CASSQDTGVNYEQYV.

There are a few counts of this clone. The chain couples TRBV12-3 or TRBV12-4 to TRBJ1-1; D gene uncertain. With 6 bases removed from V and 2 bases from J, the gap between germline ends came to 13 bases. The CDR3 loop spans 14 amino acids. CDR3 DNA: TGTGCCAGCAGCCCCATGCGGGTTAACACTGAAGCTTTCTTT. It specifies CASSPMRVNTEAFF.

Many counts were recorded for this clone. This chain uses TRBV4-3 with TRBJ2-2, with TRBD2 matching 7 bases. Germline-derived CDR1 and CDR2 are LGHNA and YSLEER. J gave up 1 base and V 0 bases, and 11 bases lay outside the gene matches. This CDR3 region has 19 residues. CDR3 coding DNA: TGCGCCAGCAGCCAAGATCCCCCCCCTGCTAGCGGGAACACCGGGGAGCTGTTTTTT. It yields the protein CASSQDPPPASGNTGELFF.

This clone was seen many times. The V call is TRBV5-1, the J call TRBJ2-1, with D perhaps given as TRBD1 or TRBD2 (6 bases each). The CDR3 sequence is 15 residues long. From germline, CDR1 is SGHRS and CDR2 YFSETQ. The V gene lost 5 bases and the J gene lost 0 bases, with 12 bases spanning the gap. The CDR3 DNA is TGCGCCAGCAGTAGACTAGGGGGCTCCTACAATGAGCAGTTCTTC. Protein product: CASSRLGGSYNEQFF.

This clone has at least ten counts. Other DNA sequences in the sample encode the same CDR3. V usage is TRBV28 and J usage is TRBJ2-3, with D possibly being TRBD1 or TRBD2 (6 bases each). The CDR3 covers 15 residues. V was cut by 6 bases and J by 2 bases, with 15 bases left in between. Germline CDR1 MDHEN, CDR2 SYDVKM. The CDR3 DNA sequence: TGTGCCAGCAGGGGGTGGAGGGGGGTCACAGATACGCAGTATTTT. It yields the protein CASRGWRGVTDTQYF.

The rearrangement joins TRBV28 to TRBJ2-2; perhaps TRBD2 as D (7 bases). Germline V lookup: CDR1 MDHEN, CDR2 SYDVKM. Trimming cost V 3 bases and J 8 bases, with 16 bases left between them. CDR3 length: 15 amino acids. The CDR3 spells CASSLGRGLRGELFF. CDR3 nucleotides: TGTGCCAGCAGTTTGGGGCGGGGGCTACGAGGGGAGCTGTTTTTT.

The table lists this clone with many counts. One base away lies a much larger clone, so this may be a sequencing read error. The CDR3, as DNA: TGCGCCAGCAGCTTGGGGGGTAGCGGCTCCTACAATGGGCAGTTCTTC. Encoded protein: CASSLGGSGSYNGQFF. This chain joins TRBV5-1 and TRBJ2-1; D is perhaps TRBD2 (6 bases). The germline V gene encodes CDR1 SGHRS and CDR2 YFSETQ. This CDR3 comprises 16 residues.

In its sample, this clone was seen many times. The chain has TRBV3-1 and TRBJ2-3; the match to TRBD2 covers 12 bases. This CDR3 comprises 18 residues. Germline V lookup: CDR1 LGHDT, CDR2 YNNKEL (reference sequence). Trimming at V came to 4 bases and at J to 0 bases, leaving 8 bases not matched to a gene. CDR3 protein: CASSPGLAGTISTDTQYF. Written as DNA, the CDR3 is TGTGCCAGCAGCCCGGGACTAGCGGGTACCATTAGCACAGATACGCAGTATTTT.

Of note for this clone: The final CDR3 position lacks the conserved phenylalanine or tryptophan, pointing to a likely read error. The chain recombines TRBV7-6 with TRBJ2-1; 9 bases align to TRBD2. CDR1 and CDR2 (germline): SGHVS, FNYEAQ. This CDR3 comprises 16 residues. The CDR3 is CPSSLGGLAGYNEQFL. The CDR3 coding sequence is TGTCCTAGCAGCTTAGGTGGTCTAGCGGGGTACAATGAGCAGTTCCTC.

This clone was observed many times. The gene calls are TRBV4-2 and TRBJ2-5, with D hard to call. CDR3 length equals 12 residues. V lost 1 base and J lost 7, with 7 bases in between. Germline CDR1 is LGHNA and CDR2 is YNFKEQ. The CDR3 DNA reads TGTGCCAGCAGCCAAGGTGTGGGGACCCAGTACTTC. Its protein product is CASSQGVGTQYF.